The 19 T cell receptor beta chains below come from one sample, sequenced in a study of PD-L1 blockade in urothelial cancer (dated by TCRdb to the late 2010s). Library construction relied on the immunoSEQ multiplex PCR assay. This immuneACCESS table, as held by TCRdb, lists in-frame sequences with V and J called but not all clones. Of the missing ones, under half trace to an unresolved V gene in checked studies; the others have no known cause. The sample table shows 70,000 or so clones, and about 88% are seen once. The biggest ten clones account for approximately 3.2% of the sample. This specimen consisted of PBMCs, obtained around atezolizumab (anti-PD-L1) treatment. These receptors originate from a man between 60 and 75 years old with urothelial cancer.

This clone showed up just a few times. V and J are TRBV9 and TRBJ2-1; 9 bases match TRBD1. The J segment lost 7 bases and the V segment lost 3 bases, leaving 11 bases of the junction unmatched. The length of the CDR3 is 16 residues. The germline V gene encodes CDR1 SGDLS and CDR2 YYNGEE. CDR3 residues: CASSGDYRTGVNEQFF. The CDR3 coding sequence is TGTGCCAGCAGCGGAGACTACCGGACAGGGGTTAATGAGCAGTTCTTC.

DNA of the CDR3: TGTGCCAGCTTGGGGAACAGGGCCGGGAATGAGCAGTTCTTC. Encoded protein: CASLGNRAGNEQFF. The rearrangement joins TRBV7-2 to TRBJ2-1; D is possibly TRBD1 (6 bases). Per the germline V gene, CDR1 is SGHTA and CDR2 is FQGNSA. This CDR3 has 14 amino acids. With 8 bases removed from V and 7 bases from J, the gap between germline ends came to 18 bases.

The chain joins TRBV29-1 to TRBJ2-7; TRBD2 might be the D (5 bases). This CDR3 is 12 amino acids long. Germline V CDR1 and CDR2: SQVTM, ANQGSEA. V lost 3 bases and J lost 5, with 11 bases in between. The CDR3 region is CSVDPGSHEQYF. As DNA, the CDR3 is TGCAGCGTTGATCCGGGGTCCCACGAGCAGTACTTC.

The CDR3 DNA sequence: TGTGCCAGCACCCGGGACAGGGGAGACTATGGCTACACCTTC. It translates to CASTRDRGDYGYTF. This rearrangement joins TRBV2 to TRBJ1-2; 10 nucleotides agree with TRBD1. The germline V gene has CDR1 SNHLY and CDR2 FYNNEI. With 7 bases clipped from V and 3 bases from J, the junction kept 5 bases outside the gene matches. The CDR3 sequence is 14 residues long.

V usage is TRBV7-9 and J usage is TRBJ2-7; TRBD1 agrees at 7 bases. V dropped 1 base and J dropped 3; count of bases not matched to a gene: 9. The CDR3 is made up of 16 amino acids. CDR1 SEHNR and CDR2 FQNEAQ come from the germline V gene (reference sequence). The CDR3 bases are TGTGCCAGCAGCTTAGGGCCGACAGGGCGCAACTACGAGCAGTACTTC. It is translated as CASSLGPTGRNYEQYF.

This rearrangement joins TRBV30 to TRBJ2-1, with 13 positions matching TRBD2. This CDR3 contains 19 residues. The germline V gene has CDR1 GTSNPN and CDR2 SVGIG (reference sequence). The V segment lost 3 bases and the J segment 4 bases; nucleotides outside the gene matches: 15. Here the CDR3 reads CAWSPPRSGTSGEYNEQFF. DNA of the CDR3: TGTGCCTGGAGCCCCCCCCGCTCCGGGACTAGCGGGGAGTACAATGAGCAGTTCTTC.

This chain uses TRBV5-1 with TRBJ2-1, with 8 positions matching TRBD2. The CDR3 is made up of 15 amino acids. V shed 3 bases and J 7 bases; nucleotides not matched to a gene: 9. The germline V gene has CDR1 SGHRS and CDR2 YFSETQ. The CDR3 nucleotides read TGCGCCAGCAGCTACAACTTGGGCGGGGGGAATGAGCAGTTCTTC. This gives the protein CASSYNLGGGNEQFF.

The chain couples TRBV5-1 to TRBJ2-3, with 10 bases identical to TRBD1. The CDR3 loop spans 22 amino acids. Looked up from germline, CDR1 is SGHRS and CDR2 is YFSETQ. With V trimmed by 7 bases and J by 4 bases, 30 bases remained unmatched. The CDR3 is CASAIYPGSGQGVYPRADTQYF. The CDR3 nucleotides are TGCGCCAGCGCGATATACCCCGGTTCTGGACAGGGGGTCTACCCCCGCGCAGATACGCAGTATTTT.

The V call is TRBV9, the J call TRBJ2-3, with TRBD2 matching over 11 bases. The germline V gene has CDR1 SGDLS and CDR2 YYNGEE. This CDR3 region has 17 residues. With V trimmed by 0 bases and J by 6 bases, 9 bases remained unmatched. CDR3: CASSVGNSGGVGDTQYF. The CDR3 DNA sequence: TGTGCCAGCAGCGTAGGTAATAGCGGGGGGGTAGGGGATACGCAGTATTTT.

V and J are TRBV5-1 and TRBJ1-2; 7 positions agree with TRBD1. The V gene's germline CDR1 is SGHRS and CDR2 YFSETQ. V shed 5 bases, J shed 7 bases, and the junction held 5 bases outside the gene matches. This CDR3 comprises 12 residues. The CDR3 loop reads CASSSAGGGYTF. The CDR3 nucleotides read TGCGCCAGCAGTTCAGCAGGGGGTGGCTACACCTTC.

The CDR3 sequence is CASSPRQGAGADTQYF. CDR3 sequence (DNA): TGTGCCAGCAGCCCGCGACAGGGGGCGGGCGCAGATACGCAGTATTTT. The chain couples TRBV7-2 to TRBJ2-3; 10 nucleotides match TRBD1. CDR1 and CDR2 from the germline V gene are SGHTA and FQGNSA. This CDR3 has 16 amino acids. With 5 bases clipped from V and 4 bases from J, the junction kept 9 bases outside the gene matches.

In this sample, this clone turned up once. V usage is TRBV7-2 and J usage is TRBJ2-1; D remains unclear. The germline V gene has CDR1 SGHTA and CDR2 FQGNSA. The CDR3 has 15 residues. V was shortened by 6 bases and J by 5 bases, with 17 bases between the two germline ends. The CDR3: CASRPTRGSDNEQFF. CDR3 DNA sequence: TGTGCCAGCAGACCAACCCGCGGCTCTGACAATGAGCAGTTCTTC.

The chain combines TRBV18 with TRBJ2-3, with D maybe TRBD2 (5 bases). The germline V and J ends were trimmed by 2 bases and 6 bases, with 15 bases remaining between them. The CDR3 covers 15 residues. From germline, CDR1 is KGHSH and CDR2 LQKENI. This chain's CDR3 is CASSPSPLDADTQYF. DNA for the CDR3: TGTGCCAGCTCACCATCTCCACTAGACGCCGATACGCAGTATTTT.

The V gene is TRBV19, the J gene TRBJ1-1; possibly TRBD1 for D (5 bases). Looked up from germline, CDR1 is LNHDA and CDR2 is SQIVND (reference sequence). The CDR3 is made up of 16 amino acids. Trimming took 5 bases from V and 0 from J, leaving 16 bases between them. CDR3 DNA: TGTGCCAGTAGTTCCCCCCAGGGTAGGATGAACACTGAAGCTTTCTTT. This gives the protein CASSSPQGRMNTEAFF.

CDR3 sequence (DNA): TGTGCCAGCAGTGTACAGGGGAAGGGAGCCGGAAACACCATATATTTT. Its protein is CASSVQGKGAGNTIYF. The V and J genes are TRBV6-1 and TRBJ1-3; 7 bases agree with TRBD1. Per germline, CDR1 MNHNS and CDR2 SASEGT. This CDR3 spans 16 amino acids. The J segment lost 4 bases and the V segment lost 4 bases, leaving 10 bases of the junction unmatched.

This sequence joins TRBV2 and TRBJ2-2, with D possibly TRBD2 on 5 matching bases. The V end was cut by 6 bases, the J end by 5 bases, with 10 bases between. From germline, CDR1 is SNHLY and CDR2 FYNNEI. The CDR3 spans 13 residues. CDR3 in DNA: TGTGCCAGCAGCCCGGGAACGACCGGGGAGCTGTTTTTT. Translation gives CASSPGTTGELFF. The full variable domain, with the rest looked up from reference TRBV2 and TRBJ2-2, is EPEVTQTPSHQVTQMGQEVILRCVPISNHLYFYWYRQILGQKVEFLVSFYNNEISEKSEIFDDQFSVERPDGSNFTLKIRSTKLEDSAMYFCASSPGTTGELFFGEGSRLTVL.

V usage is TRBV7-9 and J usage is TRBJ1-1; unclear D gene. V shed 3 bases and J shed 8 bases, with 7 bases lying between them. Germline loops: CDR1 SEHNR, CDR2 FQNEAQ (reference sequence). The CDR3 sequence is 11 residues long. The CDR3 DNA reads as TGTGCCAGCAGCTTTTCTTCCGAAGCTTTCTTT. It yields the protein CASSFSSEAFF.

This rearrangement joins TRBV7-9 to TRBJ2-1, with 7 bases identical to TRBD2. After removal of 5 bases from V and 3 bases from J, the junction contained 4 bases not matched to a gene. The germline gives CDR1 SEHNR, CDR2 FQNEAQ (reference sequence). The length of the CDR3 is 14 residues. In DNA form, the CDR3 reads TGTGCCAGCAGCCTCCAGCGGGACTACAATGAGCAGTTCTTC. This gives the protein CASSLQRDYNEQFF.

This chain uses TRBV6-5 with TRBJ2-1; D is possibly TRBD2 (5 bases). V was clipped by 6 bases and J by 8 bases, with 14 bases between them. CDR1 MNHEY and CDR2 SVGAGI come from the germline V gene. The CDR3 contains 13 residues. CDR3 region: CASRTAGRDEQFF. CDR3 DNA sequence: TGTGCCAGCAGAACCGCGGGTCGCGATGAGCAGTTCTTC.